A single sample is the source of the 13 T cell receptor beta chains below, sequenced in a study of T-cell reconstitution after alpha-beta-depleted transplantation in children. The study's findings and limits: One year after transplant, T-cell counts and diversity came mostly from newly produced T cells.

The antigens of these receptors remain unknown. Preparation of the TCRbeta library was carried out with unique molecular identifiers. TCRdb passed the PCR reads through MiXCR, listing each CDR3 protein once. The repertoire holds a few hundred thousand distinct CDR3 sequences, with roughly 8.2% as singletons. The starting material was peripheral blood, obtained 360 days after TCRalphabeta/CD19-depleted stem cell transplant. These receptors came from a female patient aged 2 to 10 who had a stem cell transplant for Fanconi anemia, so the T cells may come from the graft donor.

This clonotype was found many times. This chain uses TRBV5-1 with TRBJ1-1; D not resolved. Germline V gives CDR1 SGHRS, CDR2 YFSETQ. The ends were cut back, 4 bases at V and 0 bases at J, with 10 bases in the middle. The CDR3 runs 14 residues. The CDR3 sequence: CASSVSKLNTEAFF. The DNA of the CDR3 is TGCGCCAGCAGCGTAAGCAAGTTGAACACTGAAGCTTTCTTT.

The chain recombines TRBV11-2 with TRBJ1-1; 10 nucleotides match TRBD1. Germline V CDR1 and CDR2: SGHAT, FQNNGV. The CDR3 is 16 amino acids. V trimming: 5 bases; J trimming: 4 bases; junction bases outside the gene matches: 10. The CDR3 DNA reads TGTGCCAGCAGCCCCATGACAGGGGGCTGGTCCACTGAAGCTTTCTTT. Residues: CASSPMTGGWSTEAFF.

This clonotype has at least ten counts. This chain connects TRBV5-6 to TRBJ2-7, with 10 bases aligning to TRBD1. The CDR3 consists of 16 residues. CDR1 is SGHDT and CDR2 is YYEEEE in the germline V gene. DNA for the CDR3: TGTGCCAGCAGCTTCGCCGACAGGGGGCTTGATTACGGGCAGTACGTC. Encoded protein: CASSFADRGLDYGQYV.

In its sample, this clonotype was seen a few times. The chain joins TRBV7-6 to TRBJ1-1, with no clear D. V lost 4 bases to trimming and J lost 7 bases, with 19 bases between them. This CDR3 contains 15 residues. The germline V gene encodes CDR1 SGHVS and CDR2 FNYEAQ. In DNA form, the CDR3 reads TGTGCCAGCAGCTCCCCTTCTTTCGGCGAACATGAAGCTTTCTTT. It translates to CASSSPSFGEHEAFF.

The genes are TRBV11-2 and TRBJ2-1; TRBD1 might be the D (6 bases). This CDR3 contains 15 residues. Looked up from germline, CDR1 is SGHAT and CDR2 is FQNNGV. The V gene lost 3 bases and the J gene lost 0 bases, with 9 bases spanning the gap. DNA for the CDR3: TGTGCCAGCAGCTTTACAGGGCTCTCCTACAATGAGCAGTTCTTC. Encoded protein: CASSFTGLSYNEQFF. The variable domain in full, with the rest retrieved from reference TRBV11-2 and TRBJ2-1, is EAGVAQSPRYKIIEKRQSVAFWCNPISGHATLYWYQQILGQGPKLLIQFQNNGVVDDSQLPKDRFSAERLKGVDSTLKIQPAKLEDSAVYLCASSFTGLSYNEQFFGPGTRLTVL.

This clonotype appeared many times. The rearrangement links TRBV11-2 to TRBJ2-7; possible D gene TRBD1, 5 bases. Germline CDR1 is SGHAT and CDR2 is FQNNGV. Trimming left V 0 bases short and J 0 bases short, with 12 bases between. The CDR3 length is 16 residues. In nucleotides, the CDR3 is TGTGCCAGCAGCTTAGAACGGGCAGGGAACTCCTACGAGCAGTACTTC. As protein: CASSLERAGNSYEQYF.

This clonotype was picked up many times. The rearrangement links TRBV20-1 to TRBJ2-5; TRBD1 agrees at 7 bases. V lost 0 bases to trimming and J lost 2 bases; unmatched junction nucleotides: 12. The CDR3 is 17 amino acids. CDR1 is DFQATT and CDR2 is SNEGSKA in the germline V gene (reference sequence). The CDR3 region has the DNA TGCAGTGCTAGAGATGCGGCCCGACAGGGTTGGCAAGAGACCCAGTACTTC. This encodes CSARDAARQGWQETQYF.

This clonotype has ten or more counts. The chain combines TRBV20-1 with TRBJ1-2; D gene unclear. CDR3 length equals 12 residues. Per the germline V gene, CDR1 is DFQATT and CDR2 is SNEGSKA (reference sequence). V lost 5 bases to trimming and J lost 4 bases, with 11 bases between them. The CDR3 sequence: CSALRLGYGYTF. The CDR3 DNA is TGCAGTGCTCTCCGCTTGGGCTATGGCTACACCTTC.

There are a few counts of this clonotype. This rearrangement joins TRBV6-5 to TRBJ1-1; D ambiguous. V gave up 6 bases and J gave up 1 base, with 12 bases separating them. The CDR3 loop spans 14 amino acids. Per the germline V gene, CDR1 is MNHEY and CDR2 is SVGAGI. The CDR3 here is CASRLWSANTEAFF. CDR3 nucleotides: TGTGCCAGCAGGTTATGGTCGGCGAACACTGAAGCTTTCTTT.

In this sample, this clonotype turned up many times. The chain has TRBV9 and TRBJ1-1; D is perhaps TRBD1 (5 bases). This CDR3 contains 15 residues. The V end was cut by 4 bases, the J end by 5 bases, with 18 bases between. Germline assignment: CDR1 SGDLS and CDR2 YYNGEE. The CDR3 here is CASSLLQAGGTEAFF. The CDR3 nucleotides are TGTGCCAGCAGCTTACTACAGGCCGGGGGGACTGAAGCTTTCTTT.

This clonotype has at least ten counts. J is TRBJ2-1 and V is TRBV6-2 or TRBV6-3, with 10 bases matching TRBD1. Per the germline V gene, CDR1 is MNHEY and CDR2 is SVGEGT. The CDR3 totals 14 residues. J was trimmed by 3 bases and V by 6 bases; bases with no gene match: 2. The CDR3 nucleotides are TGTGCCAGCAGCCGGACAGGGGGCTACAATGAGCAGTTCTTC. Encoded protein: CASSRTGGYNEQFF.

This clonotype was detected many times. CDR3 sequence (DNA): TGTGCCAGCAGCTACGAGCGGACAAGCGGGGCCCAGTACTTC. It encodes CASSYERTSGAQYF. This chain connects TRBV7-9 to TRBJ2-5, with 7 positions matching TRBD2. The ends lost 4 bases at V and 9 bases at J; junction bases unmatched: 11. Germline V gene data show CDR1 as SEHNR and CDR2 as FQNEAQ (reference sequence). The CDR3 has 14 amino acids. Complete variable domain (other parts from reference TRBV7-9 and TRBJ2-5): DTGVSQNPRHKITKRGQNVTFRCDPISEHNRLYWYRQTLGQGPEFLTYFQNEAQLEKSRLLSDRFSAERPKGSFSTLEIQRTEQGDSAMYLCASSYERTSGAQYFGPGTRLLVL.

A few counts support this clonotype. The chain joins TRBV18 to TRBJ1-2; the match to TRBD1 covers 10 bases. CDR3 length: 17 amino acids. The V and J ends lost 2 bases and 6 bases, in that order; junction bases with no gene match: 12. Germline CDR1 reads KGHSH; CDR2 reads LQKENI. CDR3 region: CASSPFTGTGDLHGYTF. In DNA form, the CDR3 reads TGTGCCAGCTCACCATTCACCGGGACAGGGGATTTGCATGGCTACACCTTC.